This T cell receptor beta chain was sequenced in a study of beta chain features in type 1 diabetes. Overall study findings and caveats: A moderate, significant TCRB CDR3 shortening appeared in type 1 diabetes across four CD4+ subsets.

As every portion of the isolated RNA was reverse transcribed, the sequencing read expressed TCRB transcripts. The protocol was immunoSEQ multiplex PCR, while the TCRdb copy is restricted to in-frame clones and leaves out a portion. The sample includes roughly 300,000 clones, roughly 8.8% of them seen just once. Only a few counts were recorded for this clone. Its antigen is undetermined. V shed 0 bases and J shed 3 bases, with 18 bases lying between them. Germline CDR1 GTSNPN, CDR2 SVGIG (reference sequence). The CDR3 consists of 17 residues. The chain joins TRBV30 to TRBJ1-5; the D is unclear. Sequenced material: central memory CD4+ T cells from blood. This TCR came from a man aged 30 to 45 with type 1 diabetes. This CDR3 is CAWSVPMDGSFNQPQHF. The CDR3 coding sequence is TGTGCCTGGAGTGTACCTATGGACGGATCGTTCAATCAGCCCCAGCATTTT.